These 32 T cell receptor beta chains were sequenced from one sample in a study of cytomegalovirus exposure and HLA in healthy donors. The PCR had 60 Vbeta and 13 Jbeta primers. The table came from immunoSEQ multiplex PCR; TCRdb's copy has only in-frame clones and leaves some out. The table records roughly 120,000 clones, about three quarters of them present only once. Material: PBMCs. These receptor sequences come from a human donor in good health.

This sequence joins TRBV2 and TRBJ2-1, with D perhaps matching TRBD1 (5 bases). This CDR3 has 17 amino acids. The V gene's germline CDR1 is SNHLY and CDR2 FYNNEI. V lost 5 bases to trimming and J lost 7 bases, with 24 bases between them. The DNA for the CDR3 is TGTGCCAGCAGTCGATTCCCGACAGAGCCCTCGGGTAATGAGCAGTTCTTC. Translating it yields CASSRFPTEPSGNEQFF.

The gene calls are TRBV11-3 and TRBJ2-1, with 7 bases matching TRBD2. The CDR3 sequence is 14 residues long. The trim removed 8 bases at V and 0 bases at J, leaving 4 bases unmatched. Germline V gene lookup returns CDR1 SGHNT and CDR2 YENEEA. CDR3 amino acids: CASSRGSSYNEQFF. The CDR3 nucleotides read TGTGCCAGCTCGCGGGGGAGCTCCTACAATGAGCAGTTCTTC.

The rearrangement links TRBV7-2 to TRBJ1-1, with TRBD1 matching 8 bases. Per germline, CDR1 SGHTA and CDR2 FQGNSA. This CDR3 has 16 amino acids. Losses at the gene ends were 1 base for V and 1 base for J; bases not matched to a gene: 5. CDR3: CASSLGQGPSNTEAFF. The CDR3 DNA reads as TGTGCCAGCAGCTTAGGACAGGGGCCTTCGAACACTGAAGCTTTCTTT.

The CDR3 spells CASSLGLLSSGQETQYF. As DNA, the CDR3 is TGTGCCAGCAGCTTAGGTCTTCTGTCTAGCGGACAAGAGACCCAGTACTTC. The chain has TRBV7-6 and TRBJ2-5; 7 bases agree with TRBD2. The V gene's germline CDR1 is SGHVS and CDR2 FNYEAQ. This CDR3 spans 17 amino acids. With V trimmed by 1 base and J by 2 bases, 10 bases remained unmatched.

The chain recombines TRBV5-1 with TRBJ1-3; D not resolved. This CDR3 is built from 15 residues. Germline CDR1 reads SGHRS; CDR2 reads YFSETQ. V was pared by 4 bases and J by 0 bases, with 11 bases between. The CDR3 loop reads CASSPQESSGNTIYF. CDR3 in DNA: TGCGCCAGCAGCCCGCAGGAAAGCTCTGGAAACACCATATATTTT.

V usage is TRBV7-2 and J usage is TRBJ1-1, with unresolved D. V was pared by 3 bases and J by 3 bases, with 8 bases between. Looked up from germline, CDR1 is SGHTA and CDR2 is FQGNSA. This CDR3 contains 13 residues. The CDR3 DNA follows: TGTGCCAGCAGCTTCGAGTTCTACACTGAAGCTTTCTTT. The encoded protein is CASSFEFYTEAFF.

The chain uses TRBV20-1 and TRBJ2-3; TRBD2 might be the D (6 bases). V was clipped by 6 bases and J by 5 bases, with 6 bases between them. This CDR3 spans 10 amino acids. Germline V gene sequence: CDR1 DFQATT, CDR2 SNEGSKA (reference sequence). The CDR3 spells CSAEGDTQYF. In DNA form, the CDR3 reads TGCAGTGCGGAGGGAGATACGCAGTATTTT.

V usage is TRBV2 and J usage is TRBJ2-7; 9 bases map to TRBD1. Germline V lookup: CDR1 SNHLY, CDR2 FYNNEI. After removal of 5 bases from V and 2 bases from J, the junction contained 4 bases not matched to a gene. The CDR3 spans 14 residues. The CDR3 loop reads CASSPDRGAYEQYF. CDR3 in DNA: TGTGCCAGCAGTCCTGACAGGGGGGCCTACGAGCAGTACTTC.

This clone was observed a handful of times. The chain links TRBV6-1 to TRBJ1-3, with D perhaps TRBD1 (5 bases). With 3 bases removed from V and 0 bases from J, the gap between germline ends came to 12 bases. The CDR3 covers 16 residues. CDR1 is MNHNS and CDR2 is SASEGT in the germline V gene. As DNA, the CDR3 is TGTGCCAGCAGTGACCTCCTGGGACTCTCTGGAAACACCATATATTTT. Protein product: CASSDLLGLSGNTIYF.

Notes on this clone: Other DNA sequences of this sample code for an identical CDR3. V and J are TRBV5-4 and TRBJ2-1; D gene ambiguous. The V and J ends lost 0 bases and 5 bases respectively, with 9 bases between them. This CDR3 comprises 14 residues. Germline V gives CDR1 SGHNT, CDR2 YYREEE (reference sequence). CDR3 bases: TGTGCCAGCAGCTTGGAACAGTTAAACAATGAGCAGTTCTTC. Protein: CASSLEQLNNEQFF.

V gene TRBV5-1 combines with J gene TRBJ2-3, with TRBD2 matching 12 bases. The CDR3 has 16 residues. The V segment lost 1 base and the J segment 4 bases; nucleotides outside the gene matches: 4. The V gene's germline CDR1 is SGHRS and CDR2 YFSETQ. The chain's CDR3 is CASSLLTSGGPDTQYF. The CDR3 DNA is TGCGCCAGCAGCTTGCTGACTAGCGGGGGCCCAGATACGCAGTATTTT.

The chain is built from TRBV18 and TRBJ1-2; the match to TRBD1 covers 8 bases. Germline-derived CDR1 and CDR2 are KGHSH and LQKENI. J gave up 7 bases and V 5 bases, and 6 bases lay outside the gene matches. The CDR3 sequence is 13 residues long. Here the CDR3 DNA reads TGTGCCAGCTCATTCGGACAGGGTATTGGCTACACCTTC. Its protein product is CASSFGQGIGYTF.

The V call is TRBV7-6, the J call TRBJ2-3; 7 bases fit TRBD2. V lost 5 bases, J lost 3 bases, and 5 bases stayed unmatched. Germline lookup yields CDR1 SGHVS and CDR2 FNYEAQ. CDR3 length equals 14 residues. The CDR3 reads CASSGGGRTDTQYF. CDR3 DNA: TGTGCCAGCAGCGGGGGGGGAAGAACAGATACGCAGTATTTT.

The J gene is TRBJ2-1, the V gene TRBV28, with D maybe TRBD1 (6 bases). V dropped 5 bases and J dropped 5 bases, with 19 bases sitting between them. This CDR3 is built from 16 residues. From germline, CDR1 is MDHEN and CDR2 SYDVKM. This CDR3 is CASSIHRDPNNNEQFF. Written as DNA, the CDR3 is TGTGCCAGCAGTATCCACAGGGACCCAAACAACAATGAGCAGTTCTTC.

The chain joins TRBV7-8 to TRBJ2-5; D possibly corresponds to TRBD2 (6 bases). Germline V gives CDR1 SGHVS, CDR2 FQNEAQ. Trimming removed 4 bases at V and 7 bases at J, with 22 bases between. The CDR3 totals 16 residues. For the CDR3, the DNA is TGTGCCAGCAGCTCTCGCCTGGAGCCGGCCGGGGGGACCCAGTACTTC. The encoded protein is CASSSRLEPAGGTQYF.

The chain couples TRBV6-1 to TRBJ1-1; no firm D call. V was cut by 3 bases and J by 2 bases, with 16 bases left in between. Per germline, CDR1 MNHNS and CDR2 SASEGT. The CDR3 is made up of 16 amino acids. The CDR3: CASSDLLRQENTEAFF. CDR3 DNA: TGTGCCAGCAGTGACCTCTTACGGCAGGAAAACACTGAAGCTTTCTTT.

This chain links TRBV7-9 with TRBJ2-7; D is possibly TRBD1 (6 bases). Looked up from germline, CDR1 is SEHNR and CDR2 is FQNEAQ (reference sequence). The CDR3 is 14 amino acids. V shed 1 base and J shed 2 bases, with 9 bases lying between them. This chain's CDR3 is CASSLVGGTYEQYF. Here the CDR3 DNA reads TGTGCCAGCAGCTTAGTAGGGGGAACCTACGAGCAGTACTTC.

This clone was counted once. V gene TRBV11-1 combines with J gene TRBJ2-1; TRBD2 agrees at 7 bases. The CDR3 is 15 residues long. The V and J ends lost 4 bases and 6 bases, in that order; junction bases with no gene match: 9. Germline V lookup: CDR1 SGHAT, CDR2 FQDESV (reference sequence). CDR3 loop: CASSSGRGVPNEQFF. The CDR3 DNA follows: TGTGCCAGCAGCTCCGGCCGGGGGGTCCCCAATGAGCAGTTCTTC.

The chain carries TRBV10-1 and TRBJ1-1; 7 bases are shared with TRBD1. This CDR3 region has 13 residues. V lost 8 bases to trimming and J lost 1 base; unmatched junction nucleotides: 4. The germline gives CDR1 WNHNN, CDR2 SYGVQD (reference sequence). The CDR3 sequence: CASQGDTNTEAFF. CDR3 DNA: TGCGCCAGCCAGGGGGACACGAACACTGAAGCTTTCTTT.

The rearrangement uses TRBV5-1 and TRBJ2-3; 14 bases line up with TRBD2. CDR3 length: 17 amino acids. V dropped 4 bases and J dropped 8; count of bases not matched to a gene: 12. In germline, CDR1 is SGHRS, CDR2 YFSETQ. The CDR3 spells CASSGTGLAGVLGTQYF. In DNA form, the CDR3 reads TGCGCCAGCAGCGGGACGGGACTAGCGGGGGTCCTCGGTACGCAGTATTTT.

The chain employs TRBV2 and TRBJ1-6, with unresolved D. CDR1 and CDR2 from the germline V gene are SNHLY and FYNNEI. This CDR3 region has 13 residues. The ends were cut back, 6 bases at V and 6 bases at J, with 9 bases in the middle. For the CDR3, the DNA is TGTGCCAGCAGGGAGGGTGGTAATTCACCCCTCCACTTT. This encodes CASREGGNSPLHF.

The chain joins TRBV4-1 to TRBJ1-1; 7 bases map to TRBD1. Trimming cost V 1 base and J 6 bases; bases outside gene matches: 11. CDR3 length: 16 residues. Germline assignment: CDR1 MGHRA and CDR2 YSYEKL. In DNA, the CDR3 is TGCGCCAGCAGCCAAGCCTACGGGACAGTTCGGGCTGAAGCTTTCTTT. This codes for CASSQAYGTVRAEAFF.

This clone was seen more than once but under ten times. The genes are TRBV6-1 and TRBJ2-7; 11 nucleotides agree with TRBD2. Per the germline V gene, CDR1 is MNHNS and CDR2 is SASEGT. The CDR3 covers 16 residues. J gave up 6 bases and V 3 bases, and 10 bases lay outside the gene matches. In nucleotides, the CDR3 is TGTGCCAGCAGTGATATGGGACTAGCGGTATCGCGCGAGCAGTACTTC. Translated: CASSDMGLAVSREQYF.

The V and J genes are TRBV7-8 and TRBJ2-1, with D possibly TRBD2 on 5 matching bases. V lost 8 bases and J 6 bases, leaving 17 bases between the germline ends. The germline gives CDR1 SGHVS, CDR2 FQNEAQ. This CDR3 has 14 amino acids. Here the CDR3 DNA reads TGTGCCAGCGCCCCGAGGGCCGCCTTCAATGAGCAGTTCTTC. Translating gives CASAPRAAFNEQFF.

This sequence joins TRBV4-2 and TRBJ2-1, with D possibly matching TRBD2 (5 bases). This CDR3 spans 15 amino acids. From germline, CDR1 is LGHNA and CDR2 YNFKEQ. V was shortened by 0 bases and J by 4 bases, with 10 bases between the two germline ends. The CDR3, as DNA: TGTGCCAGCAGCCAAGATTTGAGGGAATACAATGAGCAGTTCTTC. Its protein product is CASSQDLREYNEQFF.

The genes are TRBV20-1 and TRBJ1-2, with D perhaps matching TRBD1 (5 bases). The CDR3 totals 11 residues. V was pared by 2 bases and J by 10 bases, with 11 bases between. Germline V gene lookup returns CDR1 DFQATT and CDR2 SNEGSKA (reference sequence). CDR3 bases: TGCAGTGCTAGATCATGGGGGGACTACACCTTC. It codes for CSARSWGDYTF.

Remarks on this clone: One junction end does not reproduce the germline sequence, and a read error may be involved. The J gene is TRBJ2-7, the V gene TRBV7-6; no clear D. CDR3 length: 13 amino acids. Looked up from germline, CDR1 is SGHVS and CDR2 is FNYEAQ. This chain's CDR3 is CASSLAADYEQYF. The CDR3 DNA reads as TGTGCTAGCAGCTTAGCTGCGGATTACGAGCAGTACTTC. Supplemented by reference TRBV7-6 and TRBJ2-7, the full variable domain reads GAGVSQSPRYKVTKRGQDVALRCDPISGHVSLYWYRQALGQGPEFLTYFNYEAQQDKSGLPNDRFSAERPEGSISTLTIQRTEQRDSAMYRCASSLAADYEQYFGPGTRLTVT.

The chain joins TRBV7-9 to TRBJ1-3; the D is unclear. V lost 1 base and J lost 4, with 8 bases in between. The length of the CDR3 is 14 residues. CDR1 and CDR2 from the germline V gene are SEHNR and FQNEAQ (reference sequence). CDR3 region: CASSLGGLGNTIYF. Here the CDR3 DNA reads TGTGCCAGCAGCTTAGGCGGGCTCGGAAACACCATATATTTT.

The chain combines TRBV19 with TRBJ2-2, with 8 bases identical to TRBD1. The V segment lost 6 bases and the J segment 7 bases; nucleotides outside the gene matches: 13. Germline V CDR1 and CDR2: LNHDA, SQIVND (reference sequence). The CDR3 consists of 16 residues. The chain's CDR3 is CASRRDRGATDGELFF. The DNA for the CDR3 is TGTGCCAGTAGGAGAGACAGGGGCGCTACCGACGGGGAGCTGTTTTTT.

The genes are TRBV4-2 and TRBJ2-5; D is unresolved. The CDR3 is made up of 15 amino acids. Trimming left V 0 bases short and J 5 bases short, with 13 bases between. The V gene's germline CDR1 is LGHNA and CDR2 YNFKEQ. The CDR3 sequence is CASSQEVPRWETQYF. The CDR3 bases are TGTGCCAGCAGCCAAGAGGTGCCTAGGTGGGAGACCCAGTACTTC.

The DNA for the CDR3 is TGTGCCAGTAGTTTGACAGATAGCTCCTACGAGCAGTACTTC. It translates to CASSLTDSSYEQYF. The chain carries TRBV19 and TRBJ2-7, with D perhaps TRBD1 (5 bases). Germline CDR1 is LNHDA and CDR2 is SQIVND (reference sequence). V was clipped by 5 bases and J by 0 bases, with 11 bases between them. The CDR3 extends over 14 amino acids.

The rearrangement uses TRBV2 and TRBJ2-1, with 12 bases aligning to TRBD2. V shed 4 bases and J 8 bases; nucleotides not matched to a gene: 9. This CDR3 comprises 16 residues. Germline-derived CDR1 and CDR2 are SNHLY and FYNNEI. The CDR3 sequence: CASSGGLAGPFYEQFF. CDR3 bases: TGTGCCAGCAGTGGCGGACTAGCGGGGCCGTTCTATGAGCAGTTCTTC.